The sample holds many counts of the clone carrying this TCR beta chain. Antigen unknown. This specimen comes from a study of human T cells and chemical hapten exposure. Background on the study: Investigators sensitized approximately 2 cm by approximately 2 cm of upper inner arm skin with 2% DPC. Read at 6 days, the patch tests placed 0.01% DPC on the upper back.

Overall study results and limits: TCRs at a frequency above 1 in 1000 stayed unchanged with DPC sensitization.

TCRdb ran MiXCR on the RACE reads and lists one entry per CDR3 protein. Among tens of thousands of distinct CDR3 sequences listed, more than 7.5% were seen once. V lost 5 bases, J lost 4 bases, and 21 bases lay in between. There are 17 residues in the CDR3. Looked up from germline, CDR1 is SEHNR and CDR2 is FQNEAQ (reference sequence). Time point in this sample: pre-sensitization, week 0. The treatment was: therapeutic diphenylcyclopropenone sensitization with weekly scalp DPC. In every case, blood was obtained before the patch test was applied. The TCR was taken from a man aged 35 to 55 with alopecia areata. Some clones in this sample may be carry-over from other donors' samples. This chain links TRBV7-9 with TRBJ2-1, with D possibly called TRBD1 or TRBD2 (5 bases each). Source: whole blood, taken in connection with sensitization to the hapten diphenylcyclopropenone (DPC). The CDR3 DNA follows: TGTGCCAGCAGCCGAGGCGCATTGGGGGAAATTTACAATGAGCAGTTCTTC. Protein: CASSRGALGEIYNEQFF. Together with reference TRBV7-9 and TRBJ2-1, the CDR3 gives the full variable domain: DTGVSQNPRHKITKRGQNVTFRCDPISEHNRLYWYRQTLGQGPEFLTYFQNEAQLEKSRLLSDRFSAERPKGSFSTLEIQRTEQGDSAMYLCASSRGALGEIYNEQFFGPGTRLTVL.